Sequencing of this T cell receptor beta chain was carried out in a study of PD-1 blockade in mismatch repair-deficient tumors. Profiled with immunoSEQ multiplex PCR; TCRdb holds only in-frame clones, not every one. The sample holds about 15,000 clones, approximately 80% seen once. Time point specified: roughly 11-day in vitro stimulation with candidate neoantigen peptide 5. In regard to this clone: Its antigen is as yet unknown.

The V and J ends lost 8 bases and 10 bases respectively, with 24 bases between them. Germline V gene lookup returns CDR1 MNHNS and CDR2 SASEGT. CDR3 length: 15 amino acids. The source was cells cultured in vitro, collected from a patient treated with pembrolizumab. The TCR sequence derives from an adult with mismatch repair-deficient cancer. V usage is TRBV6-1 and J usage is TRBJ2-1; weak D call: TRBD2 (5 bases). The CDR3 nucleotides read TGTGCCAGCCCTTCCGAGACTACCGCCTTCAGAGAGCAGTTCTTC. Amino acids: CASPSETTAFREQFF.